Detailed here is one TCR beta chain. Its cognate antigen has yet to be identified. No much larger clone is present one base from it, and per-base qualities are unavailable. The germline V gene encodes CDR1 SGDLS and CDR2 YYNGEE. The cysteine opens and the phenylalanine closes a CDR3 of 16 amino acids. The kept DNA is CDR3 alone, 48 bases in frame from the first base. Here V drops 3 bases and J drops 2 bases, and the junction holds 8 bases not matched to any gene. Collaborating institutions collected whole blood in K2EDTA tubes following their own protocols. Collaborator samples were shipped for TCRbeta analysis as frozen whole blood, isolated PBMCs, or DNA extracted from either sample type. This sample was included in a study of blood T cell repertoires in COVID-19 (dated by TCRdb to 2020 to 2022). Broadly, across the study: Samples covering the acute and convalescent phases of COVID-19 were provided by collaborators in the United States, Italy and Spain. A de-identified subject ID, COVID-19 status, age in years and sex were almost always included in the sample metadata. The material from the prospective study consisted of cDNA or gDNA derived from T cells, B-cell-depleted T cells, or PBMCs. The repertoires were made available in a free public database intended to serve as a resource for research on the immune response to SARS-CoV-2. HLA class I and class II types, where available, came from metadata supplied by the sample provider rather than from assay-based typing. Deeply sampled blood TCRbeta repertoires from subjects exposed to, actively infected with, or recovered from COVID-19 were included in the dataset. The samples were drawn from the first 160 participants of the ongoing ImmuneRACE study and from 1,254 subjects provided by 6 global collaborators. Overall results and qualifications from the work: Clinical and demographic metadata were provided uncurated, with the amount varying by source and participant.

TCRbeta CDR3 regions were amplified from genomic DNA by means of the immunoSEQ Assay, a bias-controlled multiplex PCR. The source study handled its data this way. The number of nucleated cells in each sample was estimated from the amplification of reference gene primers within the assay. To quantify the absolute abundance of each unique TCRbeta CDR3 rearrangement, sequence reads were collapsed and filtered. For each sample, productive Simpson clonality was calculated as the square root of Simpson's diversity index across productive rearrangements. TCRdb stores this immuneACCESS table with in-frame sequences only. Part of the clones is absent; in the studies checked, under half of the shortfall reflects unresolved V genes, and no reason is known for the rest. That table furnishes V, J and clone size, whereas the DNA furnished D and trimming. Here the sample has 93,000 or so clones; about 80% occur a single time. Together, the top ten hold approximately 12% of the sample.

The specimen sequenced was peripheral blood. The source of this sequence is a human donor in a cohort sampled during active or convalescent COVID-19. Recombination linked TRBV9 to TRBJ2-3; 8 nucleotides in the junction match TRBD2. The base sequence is TGTGCCAGCAGCGGGGGAGCGGGGGCCCTCACAGATACGCAGTATTTT. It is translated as CASSGGAGALTDTQYF.